The T cell receptor beta chain described here comes from a study of blood T cell repertoires in COVID-19. Across the whole study: The United States, Italy and Spain supplied acute and convalescent COVID-19 samples. T cells, B-cell-depleted T cells, or PBMCs provided the cDNA or gDNA that served as material.

Trimming took off 6 bases at V and 5 bases at J, with 13 bases between the two ends. The CDR3 is 12 amino acids. CDR1 and CDR2 (germline): SQVTM, ANQGSEA. The protocol was immunoSEQ multiplex PCR, while the TCRdb copy is restricted to in-frame clones and leaves out a portion. Of 250,000 to 300,000 clones listed, over 70% were seen once; the top ten hold 9.5% to 13%. Seattle researchers signed up patients amid active infection and tracked them longitudinally. The source material was peripheral blood. J is TRBJ1-1 and V is TRBV29-1; tentatively, D is TRBD1 (6 bases). This TCR was recovered from a woman aged 70-85 years with COVID-19, enrolled during active disease. The CDR3 DNA follows: TGCAGCGTGGTTTTGACAGGAACTGAAGCTTTCTTT. Translated: CSVVLTGTEAFF.